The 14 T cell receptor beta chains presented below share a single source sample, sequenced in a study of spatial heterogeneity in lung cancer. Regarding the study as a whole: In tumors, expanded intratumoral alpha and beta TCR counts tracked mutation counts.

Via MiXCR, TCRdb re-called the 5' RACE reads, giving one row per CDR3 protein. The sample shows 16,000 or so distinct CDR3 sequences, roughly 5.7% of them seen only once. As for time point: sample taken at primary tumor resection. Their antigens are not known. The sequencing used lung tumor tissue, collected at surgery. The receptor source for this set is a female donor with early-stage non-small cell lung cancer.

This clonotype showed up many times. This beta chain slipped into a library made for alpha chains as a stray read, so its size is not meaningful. CDR3 nucleotides: TGCGCCAGCAGGGTCTCGACTTATACGCAGTATTTT. Its translation: CASRVSTYTQYF. The genes are TRBV5-1 and TRBJ2-3, with unresolved D. Germline lookup yields CDR1 SGHRS and CDR2 YFSETQ. The CDR3 is 12 amino acids. V was shortened by 5 bases and J by 7 bases, with 11 bases between the two germline ends.

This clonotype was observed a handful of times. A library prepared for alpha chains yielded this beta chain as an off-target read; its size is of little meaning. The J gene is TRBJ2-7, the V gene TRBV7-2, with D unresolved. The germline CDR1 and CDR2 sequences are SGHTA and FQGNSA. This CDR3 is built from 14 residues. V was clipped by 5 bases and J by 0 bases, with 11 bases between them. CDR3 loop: CASSPGPPSYEQYF. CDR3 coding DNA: TGTGCCAGCAGCCCAGGCCCTCCCTCCTACGAGCAGTACTTC.

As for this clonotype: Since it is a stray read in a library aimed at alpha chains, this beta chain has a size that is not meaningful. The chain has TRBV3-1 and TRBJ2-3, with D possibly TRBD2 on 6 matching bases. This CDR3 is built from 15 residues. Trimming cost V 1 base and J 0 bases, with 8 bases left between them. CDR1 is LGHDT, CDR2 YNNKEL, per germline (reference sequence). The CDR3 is CASSQGRVSTDTQYF. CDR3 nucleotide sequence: TGTGCCAGCAGCCAAGGGAGGGTTAGCACAGATACGCAGTATTTT.

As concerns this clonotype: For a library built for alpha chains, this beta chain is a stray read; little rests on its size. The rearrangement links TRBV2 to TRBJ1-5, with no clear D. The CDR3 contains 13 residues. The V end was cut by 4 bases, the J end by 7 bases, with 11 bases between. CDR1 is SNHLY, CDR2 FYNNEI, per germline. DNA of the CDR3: TGTGCCAGCAGTGGATGGAATAGCCAGCCCCAGCATTTT. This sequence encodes CASSGWNSQPQHF.

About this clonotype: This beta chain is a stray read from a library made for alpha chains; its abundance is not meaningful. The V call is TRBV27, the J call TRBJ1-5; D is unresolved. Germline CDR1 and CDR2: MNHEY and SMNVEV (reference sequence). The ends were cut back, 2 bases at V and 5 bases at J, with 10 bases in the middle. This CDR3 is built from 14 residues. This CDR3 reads CASSLAAPDQPQHF. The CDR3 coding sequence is TGTGCCAGCAGTTTAGCTGCCCCGGATCAGCCCCAGCATTTT.

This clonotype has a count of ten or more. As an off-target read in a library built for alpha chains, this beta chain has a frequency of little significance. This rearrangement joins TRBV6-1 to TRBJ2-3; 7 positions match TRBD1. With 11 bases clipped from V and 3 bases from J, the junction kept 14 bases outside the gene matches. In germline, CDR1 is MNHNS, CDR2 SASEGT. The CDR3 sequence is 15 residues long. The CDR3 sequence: CAGQSRDSRTDTQYF. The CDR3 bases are TGTGCCGGCCAAAGCCGGGACAGCAGAACAGATACGCAGTATTTT.

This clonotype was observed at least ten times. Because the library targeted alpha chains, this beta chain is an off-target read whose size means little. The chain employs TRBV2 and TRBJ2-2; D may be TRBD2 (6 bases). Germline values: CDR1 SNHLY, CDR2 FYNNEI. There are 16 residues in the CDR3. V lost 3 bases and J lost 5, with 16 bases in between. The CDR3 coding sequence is TGTGCCAGCAGTGAGCGCGGGGCGGGAAAAACCGGGGAGCTGTTTTTT. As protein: CASSERGAGKTGELFF.

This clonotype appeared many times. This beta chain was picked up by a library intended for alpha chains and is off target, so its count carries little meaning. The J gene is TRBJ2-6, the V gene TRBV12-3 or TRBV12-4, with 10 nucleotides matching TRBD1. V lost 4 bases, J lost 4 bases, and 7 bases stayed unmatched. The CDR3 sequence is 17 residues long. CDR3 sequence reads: CASSSGQGVRGANVLTF. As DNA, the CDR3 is TGTGCCAGCAGTTCTGGACAGGGGGTAAGAGGGGCCAACGTCCTGACTTTC.

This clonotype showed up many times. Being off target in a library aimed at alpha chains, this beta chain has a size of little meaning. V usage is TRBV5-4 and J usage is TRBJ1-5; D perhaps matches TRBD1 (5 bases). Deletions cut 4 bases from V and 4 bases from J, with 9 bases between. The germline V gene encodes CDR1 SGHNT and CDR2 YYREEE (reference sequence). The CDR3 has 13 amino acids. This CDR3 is CASSEDMNQPQHF. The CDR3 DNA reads TGTGCCAGCAGCGAGGACATGAATCAGCCCCAGCATTTT.

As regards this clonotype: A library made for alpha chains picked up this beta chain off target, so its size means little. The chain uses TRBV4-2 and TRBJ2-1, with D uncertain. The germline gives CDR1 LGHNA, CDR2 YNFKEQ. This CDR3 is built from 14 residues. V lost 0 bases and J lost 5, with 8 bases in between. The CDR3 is CASSQDRSDNEQFF. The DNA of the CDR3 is TGTGCCAGCAGCCAAGATAGATCGGACAATGAGCAGTTCTTC.

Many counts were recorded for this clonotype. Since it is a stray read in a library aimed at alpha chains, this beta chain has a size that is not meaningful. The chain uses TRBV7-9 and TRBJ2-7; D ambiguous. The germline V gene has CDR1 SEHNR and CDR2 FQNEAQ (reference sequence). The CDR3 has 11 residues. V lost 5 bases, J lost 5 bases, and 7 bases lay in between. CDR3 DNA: TGTGCCAGCAGCCGCGCCGACGAGCAGTACTTC. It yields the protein CASSRADEQYF.

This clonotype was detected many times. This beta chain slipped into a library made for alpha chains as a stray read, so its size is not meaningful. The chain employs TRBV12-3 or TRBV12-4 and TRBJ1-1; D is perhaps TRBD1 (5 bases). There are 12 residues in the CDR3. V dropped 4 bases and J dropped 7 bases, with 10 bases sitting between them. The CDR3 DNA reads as TGTGCCAGCAGTTGGGACGCAGTTGAAGCTTTCTTT. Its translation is CASSWDAVEAFF.

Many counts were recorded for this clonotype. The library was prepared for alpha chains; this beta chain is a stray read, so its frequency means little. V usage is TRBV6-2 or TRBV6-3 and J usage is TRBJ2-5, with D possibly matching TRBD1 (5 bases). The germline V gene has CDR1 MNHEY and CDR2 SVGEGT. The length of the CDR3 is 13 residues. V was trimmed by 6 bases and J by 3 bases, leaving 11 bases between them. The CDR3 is CASRLNRKETQYF. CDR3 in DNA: TGTGCCAGCAGATTAAACAGGAAAGAGACCCAGTACTTC.

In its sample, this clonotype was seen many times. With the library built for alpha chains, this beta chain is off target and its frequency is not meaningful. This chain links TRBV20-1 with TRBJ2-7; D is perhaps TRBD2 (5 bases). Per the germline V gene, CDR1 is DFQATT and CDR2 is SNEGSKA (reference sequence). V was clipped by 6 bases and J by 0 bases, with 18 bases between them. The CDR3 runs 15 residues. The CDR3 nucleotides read TGCAGTGCCGCGAGTGGCGGGCCTCTCTCCTACGAGCAGTACTTC. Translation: CSAASGGPLSYEQYF.